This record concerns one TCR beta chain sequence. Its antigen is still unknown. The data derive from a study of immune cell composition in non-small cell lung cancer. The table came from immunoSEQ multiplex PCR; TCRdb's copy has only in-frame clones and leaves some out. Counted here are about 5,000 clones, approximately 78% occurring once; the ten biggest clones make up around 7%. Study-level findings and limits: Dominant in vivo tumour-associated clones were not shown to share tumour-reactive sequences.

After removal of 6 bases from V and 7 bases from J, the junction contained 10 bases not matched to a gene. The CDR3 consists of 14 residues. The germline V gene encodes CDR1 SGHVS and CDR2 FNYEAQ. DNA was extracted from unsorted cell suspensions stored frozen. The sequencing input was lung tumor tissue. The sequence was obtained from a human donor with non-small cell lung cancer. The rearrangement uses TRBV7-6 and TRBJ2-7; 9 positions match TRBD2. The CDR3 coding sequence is TGTGCCAGCAGGTTGGCTAGCGGGGTTGGGGAGCAGTACTTC. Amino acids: CASRLASGVGEQYF.